This TCR beta chain is from a study of T-cell memory formation after mild COVID-19. The germline V gene encodes CDR1 LNHDA and CDR2 SQIVND (reference sequence). V was clipped by 1 base and J by 9 bases, with 16 bases between them. The CDR3 sequence is 15 residues long. Findings of the study overall: CD4+ bias marked clones expanding day 15 to 37, unlike balanced contracting clones. Most CD4+ clones that shrank were in CM and EM, while CD8+ ones turned up in EMRA.

As regards this clonotype: Its antigen is unidentified.

TCRdb re-analysed the 5' RACE reads in MiXCR, keeping a single row per CDR3 protein. The table lists about 190,000 distinct CDR3 sequences, around 21% of them singletons, with roughly 23% in the top ten. The V call is TRBV19, the J call TRBJ2-1, with D uncertain. The source is an adult woman who had mild COVID-19 (a few samples of this study predate the infection). Cell type and time point are not known. Sequencing was carried out using PBMCs or a T cell subset sorted from them (not recorded which). The CDR3 bases are TGTGCCAGTAGTATAGGGGGTGGAGAGCCGGGTGAGCAGTTCTTC. Protein: CASSIGGGEPGEQFF.